These 4 T cell receptor beta chains originate from one sample sequenced in a study of blood T cell repertoires in COVID-19. The repertoire was sequenced with immunoSEQ multiplex PCR; TCRdb's copy has only in-frame clones and lacks some. The sample records 200,000 to 250,000 clones, 80% to 90% being singletons. Sequences were obtained from peripheral blood. These receptors were taken from a woman between 65 and 79 years old with acute or convalescent COVID-19.

This clone was detected only a few times. V and J are TRBV7-2 and TRBJ2-5; no definite D call. V was pared by 5 bases and J by 1 base, with 11 bases between. Looked up from germline, CDR1 is SGHTA and CDR2 is FQGNSA. CDR3 length: 14 amino acids. The CDR3 region is CASSPLNIQETQYF. DNA of the CDR3: TGTGCCAGCAGCCCCCTGAACATCCAAGAGACCCAGTACTTC.

The chain recombines TRBV5-3 with TRBJ1-2, with D maybe TRBD1 (6 bases). TRBV5-3 is an ORF for which the function is uncertain. V lost 4 bases and J 2 bases, leaving 12 bases between the germline ends. The CDR3 length is 14 residues. The CDR3 DNA follows: TGTGCCAGAAGCCGTACCACAGGGAACTATGGCTACACCTTC. This codes for CARSRTTGNYGYTF.

The V call is TRBV7-2, the J call TRBJ2-5; D is ambiguous. This CDR3 has 14 residues. V lost 6 bases to trimming and J lost 5 bases, with 16 bases between them. From germline, CDR1 is SGHTA and CDR2 FQGNSA. CDR3 nucleotides: TGTGCCAGCAGACCTCAGGAATCGTGGGAGACCCAGTACTTC. As protein: CASRPQESWETQYF.

The chain joins TRBV6-5 to TRBJ1-2; TRBD1 is a possible D gene (6 bases). Germline CDR1 and CDR2: MNHEY and SVGAGI. Trimming cost V 6 bases and J 5 bases, with 13 bases left between them. CDR3 length equals 13 residues. CDR3 sequence reads: CASSPDSAYGYTF. For the CDR3, the DNA is TGTGCCAGCAGCCCGGACAGCGCTTATGGCTACACCTTC.